The rows below give T cell receptor beta chains drawn from one sample of a study of cytomegalovirus exposure and HLA in healthy donors. TCRdb's table, derived via immunoSEQ multiplex PCR, lists solely in-frame clones and lacks some. The data hold roughly 180,000 clones, with approximately 86% observed a single time. Sequences were obtained from PBMCs. These receptors were taken from a man under 40 in good health and CMV-seropositive. The CDR3 runs from the conserved cysteine through the conserved F or W. The order of the fields is V gene, clone size, D gene, J gene, CDR3 DNA, CDR3 protein. D genes are given only for firm matches. Clone sizes are given selectively: once, few, many, or a class where the clone is expanded.

TRBV10-2	.	.	TRBJ1-4	TGCGCCAGCACCCTGACGGGCTCAACTAATGAAAAACTGTTTTTT	CASTLTGSTNEKLFF
TRBV4-1	.	.	TRBJ2-7	TGCGCCAGCAGCCAAGATCCCCGGCAGGGCAACTACGAGCAGTACTTC	CASSQDPRQGNYEQYF
TRBV7-2	.	.	TRBJ1-1	TGTGCCAGCAGCTTAGGGCAGTCCCGCACTGAAGCTTTCTTT	CASSLGQSRTEAFF
TRBV4-1	.	TRBD1	TRBJ1-2	TGCGCCAGCAGCCAAGATTTGGGGGGACAGCAAATAAATTATGGCTACACCTTC	CASSQDLGGQQINYGYTF
TRBV4-3	.	TRBD1	TRBJ2-7	TGCGCCAGCAGCCATTCCGGGACAGGGTCCTACGAGCAGTACTTC	CASSHSGTGSYEQYF
TRBV27	.	.	TRBJ2-1	TGTGCCAGCAGTTTAGGGGGTCGCAATGAGCAGTTCTTC	CASSLGGRNEQFF
TRBV28	few	TRBD1	TRBJ2-2	TGTGCCAGCAGTTTAGTTTTTGACAGGGGGGTCGGGGAGCTGTTTTTT	CASSLVFDRGVGELFF
TRBV2	.	.	TRBJ2-5	TGTGCCAGCAGTCCGATTGGGGGCGAGACCCAGTACTTC	CASSPIGGETQYF
TRBV27	few	.	TRBJ2-7	TGTGCCAGCAGTTGGGCACAGACTAGCTCCTACGAGCAGTACTTC	CASSWAQTSSYEQYF
TRBV27	.	.	TRBJ2-7	TGTGCCAGCAGTTTGGGTCGATCCTACGAGCAGTACTTC	CASSLGRSYEQYF
TRBV5-1	.	.	TRBJ1-6	TGCGCCAGCAGCTTGTCGGGCAGGGAGAATTCACCCCTCCACTTT	CASSLSGRENSPLHF
TRBV6-5	.	.	TRBJ1-5	TGTGCCAGCAGTTTCAGCGGCAATCAGCCCCAGCATTTT	CASSFSGNQPQHF
TRBV5-1	.	.	TRBJ2-2	TGCGCCAGCAGCTTGGAACGAGGGGACCCCGCTAGGAACGGGGAGCTGTTTTTT	CASSLERGDPARNGELFF
TRBV25-1	.	.	TRBJ1-2	TGTGCCAGCAGTGATCAGTCATACTATGGCTACACCTTC	CASSDQSYYGYTF
TRBV5-1	.	TRBD2	TRBJ2-1	TGCGCCAGCATCGGGACTAGCGGGATCGACTACAATGAGCAGTTCTTC	CASIGTSGIDYNEQFF
TRBV28	.	.	TRBJ2-7	TGTGCCAGCACCGCCCCGTCAGCCGGAACGTTCTACGAGCAGTACTTC	CASTAPSAGTFYEQYF
TRBV6-1	.	.	TRBJ2-7	TGTGCCAGCAGTGAAGCACAGCCCTACTCCTACGAGCAGTACTTC	CASSEAQPYSYEQYF
TRBV5-6	.	.	TRBJ2-2	TGTGCCAGCAGCTTGCTGTACACCGGGGAGCTGTTTTTT	CASSLLYTGELFF
TRBV5-1	once	TRBD2	TRBJ2-2	TGCGCCAGCAGCGCGGGACTAGACCACACCGGGGAGCTGTTTTTT	CASSAGLDHTGELFF
TRBV9	.	.	TRBJ1-1	TGTGCCAGCAGCGTAGGAGGTTGGGAAGCCGGGAAAACTGAAGCTTTCTTT	CASSVGGWEAGKTEAFF
TRBV7-3	few	.	TRBJ2-2	TGTGCCAGCAGCTTAAGGGGGTCCGGGGAGCTGTTTTTT	CASSLRGSGELFF
TRBV2	.	TRBD2	TRBJ2-3	TGTGCCAGCAGTGACAGGGGTTTGACTAGCGGGAGTGCAGATACGCAGTATTTT	CASSDRGLTSGSADTQYF
TRBV4-1	.	.	TRBJ1-2	TGCGCCAGCAGCTACAGTGTACAGAATAACTATGGCTACACCTTC	CASSYSVQNNYGYTF
TRBV4-1	.	.	TRBJ2-5	TGCGCCAGCAGCCAAGATAGGGCGGAGACCCAGTACTTC	CASSQDRAETQYF
TRBV2	.	.	TRBJ2-5	TGTGCCAGCAGTCGAGGGGTCCAAGAGACCCAGTACTTC	CASSRGVQETQYF
TRBV6-5	.	TRBD1	TRBJ2-1	TGTGCCAGCCGGTCGGACAGGGGGCTTTCAAATGAGCAGTTCTTC	CASRSDRGLSNEQFF
TRBV7-3	.	.	TRBJ2-3	TGTGCCAGCAGCTTAAATCGCGATACGCAGTATTTT	CASSLNRDTQYF
TRBV2	.	.	TRBJ2-3	TGTGCCAGCAGTGTGTTTCGCTCAGATACGCAGTATTTT	CASSVFRSDTQYF
TRBV2	.	.	TRBJ2-7	TGTGCCAGCAGTCCAGAATACTACGAGCAGTACTTC	CASSPEYYEQYF
TRBV7-9	.	.	TRBJ1-1	TGTGCCAGCAGCTTAGCTGGGCAGGGCGGGAACACTGAAGCTTTCTTT	CASSLAGQGGNTEAFF
TRBV7-9	once	.	TRBJ2-7	TGTGCCAGCAGCTTGGGAGCTGACCCATACGAGCAGTACTTC	CASSLGADPYEQYF
TRBV5-1	once	TRBD2	TRBJ2-7	TGCGCCAGCAGCTTGACTAGCGGGAGTCTCGAGCAGTACTTC	CASSLTSGSLEQYF
TRBV5-1	.	TRBD1	TRBJ2-1	TGCGCCAGCAGCTTGATGGGACAGAGCTCCTACAATGAGCAGTTCTTC	CASSLMGQSSYNEQFF
TRBV5-1	few	.	TRBJ2-1	TGCGCCAGCAGTTTCCAACGCTCAGGGTACAATGAGCAGTTCTTC	CASSFQRSGYNEQFF
TRBV2	.	.	TRBJ2-4	TGTGCCAGCAGTGACGGGCAGGGCCTAGCCAAAAACATTCAGTACTTC	CASSDGQGLAKNIQYF
TRBV29-1	once	.	TRBJ2-2	TGCAGCGTCCAGACAGCCACAAAGGACACCGGGGAGCTGTTTTTT	CSVQTATKDTGELFF
TRBV29-1	.	.	TRBJ1-1	TGCAGCGTTGAGTTGGAGAAAGCCCTTGAAGCTTTCTTT	CSVELEKALEAFF
TRBV27	.	TRBD1	TRBJ2-7	TGTGCCAGCAGTTCCGACAGGGGGTTCACCTACGAGCAGTACTTC	CASSSDRGFTYEQYF
TRBV9	.	TRBD1	TRBJ2-7	TGTGCCAGCAGCGAGGGGACAGGGCTGATGAACGAGCAGTACTTC	CASSEGTGLMNEQYF
TRBV27	.	TRBD2	TRBJ2-1	TGTGCCAGCACGATAAGCGGGAGGTGGGATGAGCAGTTCTTC	CASTISGRWDEQFF
TRBV9	.	.	TRBJ1-1	TGTGCCAGCAGCGTCCAAGGTGTTAATGCTGAAGCTTTCTTT	CASSVQGVNAEAFF
TRBV4-3	once	.	TRBJ2-7	TGCGCCAGCAGCCAAGGCTGGGGGGAGCTCCCCTACGAGCAGTACTTC	CASSQGWGELPYEQYF
TRBV11-1	.	TRBD1	TRBJ1-5	TGTGCTAGCAGCCAAGGGACAGGGAGTTTTGAGCCCCAGCATTTT	CASSQGTGSFEPQHF
TRBV6-5	few	.	TRBJ2-2	TGTGCCAGCAACCCCCTTGGCGGTAACACCGGGGAGCTGTTTTTT	CASNPLGGNTGELFF
TRBV5-6	.	.	TRBJ2-7	TGTGCCAGCAGCACCACGGGACTCCATGGGGACTTC	CASSTTGLHGDF
TRBV2	.	TRBD1	TRBJ2-7	TGTGCCAGCAGTGGTACCGGGACAGGCACCCACGAGCAGTACTTC	CASSGTGTGTHEQYF
TRBV4-2	once	.	TRBJ1-1	TGTGCCAGCAGCCAAGGAGTAGGTAGAGGGAGAGGCACTGAAGCTTTCTTT	CASSQGVGRGRGTEAFF
TRBV7-9	.	TRBD1	TRBJ1-4	TGTGCCAGCAGCTTAGGCGTAACAGGGGAAGGGAATGAAAAACTGTTTTTT	CASSLGVTGEGNEKLFF
TRBV9	.	.	TRBJ2-7	TGTGCCAGCAGCGTAGAGGACCGGGGCTCCGAGCAGTACTTC	CASSVEDRGSEQYF
TRBV5-4	.	.	TRBJ2-2	TGTGCCAGCAGCTTGACCGGGTTGTACACCGGGGAGCTGTTTTTT	CASSLTGLYTGELFF
TRBV7-2	.	TRBD2	TRBJ2-5	TGTGCCAGCAGCCAAGGACTAGCGGAGACCCAGTACTTC	CASSQGLAETQYF
TRBV6-1	.	.	TRBJ2-3	TGTGCCAGCATACTCGGACTTAACGCAGATACGCAGTATTTT	CASILGLNADTQYF
TRBV9	.	TRBD1	TRBJ2-2	TGTGCCAGCAGCGAGGGGACAGGGGTGAACACCGGGGAGCTGTTTTTT	CASSEGTGVNTGELFF